The sequence of this T cell receptor (beta chain) was determined in a study of technical replicates of blood from a few donors. Repertoires were generated with immunoSEQ multiplex PCR, while TCRdb's copy carries only in-frame clones and drops some. The sample shows 75,000 to 100,000 clones, 90% to 95% of them seen only once. Unmatched junction bases numbered 8, after V lost 11 bases and J lost 5 bases. The CDR3 spans 12 residues. Germline CDR1 is ENHRY and CDR2 is SYGVKD. The clonotype was recovered from a human donor in good health. The chain links TRBV10-3 to TRBJ1-1; 7 bases align to TRBD1. Sequencing was done on a sample of T cells isolated from PBMCs. The CDR3: CAARDSPTEAFF. As DNA, the CDR3 is TGTGCCGCTAGGGACAGCCCTACTGAAGCTTTCTTT.